Following are 21 T cell receptor beta chains from one sample sequenced in a study of identifying expanded T cells in peripheral blood. Method: immunoSEQ multiplex PCR; TCRdb's copy keeps in-frame clones and lacks some. Among around 60,000 clones listed, about 85% were seen once. The source material was blood. The receptor source for this set is a person aged 18-70 years in good health.

The V gene is TRBV7-8, the J gene TRBJ1-5, with unresolved D. Germline values: CDR1 SGHVS, CDR2 FQNEAQ. V was trimmed by 2 bases and J by 6 bases, leaving 14 bases between them. This CDR3 has 15 residues. CDR3 protein: CASSLYSDPSQPQHF. The DNA of the CDR3 is TGTGCCAGCAGCTTATATTCGGACCCTTCTCAGCCCCAGCATTTT.

The rearrangement links TRBV7-2 to TRBJ2-2; 11 nucleotides match TRBD2. V shed 3 bases, J shed 3 bases, and the junction held 3 bases outside the gene matches. CDR3 length equals 16 residues. Germline assignment: CDR1 SGHTA and CDR2 FQGNSA. This CDR3 is CASSFSGRVDTGELFF. CDR3 DNA: TGTGCCAGCAGCTTTAGCGGGAGGGTCGACACCGGGGAGCTGTTTTTT.

This clone was detected only a few times. The gene calls are TRBV14 and TRBJ1-1; D might be TRBD1 (6 bases). Deletions cut 0 bases from V and 0 bases from J, with 20 bases between. Looked up from germline, CDR1 is SGHDN and CDR2 is FVKESK. This CDR3 is built from 19 residues. The CDR3 coding sequence is TGTGCCAGCAGCCAAGAGTGGTACAGGGACCCACACATGAACACTGAAGCTTTCTTT. It specifies CASSQEWYRDPHMNTEAFF.

The chain uses TRBV18 and TRBJ1-1; TRBD1 is a possible D gene (5 bases). The CDR3 spans 13 residues. V was clipped by 5 bases and J by 3 bases, with 10 bases between them. The germline gives CDR1 KGHSH, CDR2 LQKENI. CDR3 nucleotide sequence: TGTGCCAGCTCATTGGGGCGGGACACTGAAGCTTTCTTT. Translating it yields CASSLGRDTEAFF.

Only one count was recorded for this clone. The chain links TRBV18 to TRBJ2-4; TRBD1 matches 7 bases. Germline V gives CDR1 KGHSH, CDR2 LQKENI. V shed 3 bases, J shed 0 bases, and the junction held 11 bases outside the gene matches. The CDR3 is made up of 18 amino acids. The CDR3 reads CASSPTMGQPLAKNIQYF. The CDR3 region has the DNA TGTGCCAGCTCACCTACAATGGGACAGCCGCTAGCCAAAAACATTCAGTACTTC. The whole variable domain, filled in from reference TRBV18 and TRBJ2-4, reads NAGVMQNPRHLVRRRGQEARLRCSPMKGHSHVYWYRQLPEEGLKFMVYLQKENIIDESGMPKERFSAEFPKEGPSILRIQQVVRGDSAAYFCASSPTMGQPLAKNIQYFGAGTRLSVL.

The V and J genes are TRBV29-1 and TRBJ1-1; D remains ambiguous. Looked up from germline, CDR1 is SQVTM and CDR2 is ANQGSEA. This CDR3 is 12 amino acids long. Trimming shortened V by 6 bases and J by 6 bases, and 14 bases separated the two germline ends. The CDR3 DNA is TGCAGCGTCTCTCTAGTTGGCGCTGAAGCTTTCTTT. Translated: CSVSLVGAEAFF. Supplemented by reference TRBV29-1 and TRBJ1-1, the full variable domain reads SAVISQKPSRDICQRGTSLTIQCQVDSQVTMMFWYRQQPGQSLTLIATANQGSEATYESGFVIDKFPISRPNLTFSTLTVSNMSPEDSSIYLCSVSLVGAEAFFGQGTRLTVV.

The chain is built from TRBV2 and TRBJ1-5; 7 bases fit TRBD1. With V trimmed by 5 bases and J by 0 bases, 4 bases remained unmatched. Germline V gives CDR1 SNHLY, CDR2 FYNNEI. This CDR3 has 15 residues. The DNA for the CDR3 is TGTGCCAGCAGTCAACAGGGGCATAGCAATCAGCCCCAGCATTTT. Translation: CASSQQGHSNQPQHF.

This chain joins TRBV4-1 and TRBJ2-1, with D perhaps given as TRBD1 or TRBD2 (5 bases each). CDR1 is MGHRA, CDR2 YSYEKL, per germline. The V end was cut by 0 bases, the J end by 15 bases, with 18 bases between. This CDR3 is 14 amino acids long. The CDR3 DNA follows: TGCGCCAGCAGCCAAGATGACGGGGCGATCGATCCGTTCTTC. Translation gives CASSQDDGAIDPFF.

The CDR3 DNA follows: TGTGCCAGCAGCCGTGAGGGGGAGAGAACTGCCGAGCAGTACTTC. This gives the protein CASSREGERTAEQYF. The V and J genes are TRBV9 and TRBJ2-7; perhaps TRBD1 as D (6 bases). The CDR3 has 15 amino acids. Germline loops: CDR1 SGDLS, CDR2 YYNGEE. Trimming removed 4 bases at V and 6 bases at J, with 20 bases between.

This clone was seen only once. The rearrangement uses TRBV19 and TRBJ2-1; no reliable D call. Germline-derived CDR1 and CDR2 are LNHDA and SQIVND (reference sequence). The ends were cut back, 8 bases at V and 7 bases at J, with 15 bases in the middle. This CDR3 region has 13 residues. The CDR3 region is CASSQTAPNEQFF. The CDR3 nucleotides read TGTGCCAGTTCACAGACGGCCCCGAATGAGCAGTTCTTC.

The chain is built from TRBV5-1 and TRBJ2-3; TRBD2 matches 8 bases. The CDR3 sequence is 17 residues long. In germline, CDR1 is SGHRS, CDR2 YFSETQ. V dropped 6 bases and J dropped 0; count of bases not matched to a gene: 12. CDR3 sequence (DNA): TGCGCCAGCACCGCAAACCCTAGCGGGTTAAGCACAGATACGCAGTATTTT. Translating it yields CASTANPSGLSTDTQYF.

This clone was observed at least ten times. This chain links TRBV2 with TRBJ1-6; TRBD1 might be the D (5 bases). CDR1 and CDR2 from the germline V gene are SNHLY and FYNNEI. V was clipped by 2 bases and J by 0 bases, with 8 bases between them. The CDR3 has 16 residues. CDR3 in amino acids: CASSESRVSYNSPLHF. The CDR3 coding sequence is TGTGCCAGCAGTGAAAGCAGGGTCTCCTATAATTCACCCCTCCACTTT.

The chain employs TRBV11-2 and TRBJ2-1; D possibly corresponds to TRBD2 (5 bases). V was cut by 2 bases and J by 4 bases, with 21 bases left in between. Per the germline V gene, CDR1 is SGHAT and CDR2 is FQNNGV. The CDR3 covers 18 residues. The CDR3 loop is CASSLWFRARAKYNEQFF. Here the CDR3 DNA reads TGTGCCAGCAGCTTATGGTTTAGAGCGAGGGCAAAGTACAATGAGCAGTTCTTC.

V gene TRBV29-1 combines with J gene TRBJ2-7, with TRBD1 identical over 9 bases. Germline lookup yields CDR1 SQVTM and CDR2 ANQGSEA. V gave up 4 bases and J gave up 3 bases; unmatched junction bases: 4. The CDR3 sequence is 13 residues long. The CDR3 DNA reads as TGCAGCGTTGCCGCGACAGGGGGCTACGAGCAGTACTTC. It specifies CSVAATGGYEQYF.

The genes are TRBV6-4 and TRBJ2-3; tentatively, D is TRBD1 (5 bases). V was pared by 2 bases and J by 2 bases, with 11 bases between. Germline CDR1 MRHNA, CDR2 SNTAGT. The CDR3 is 15 residues long. CDR3 coding DNA: TGTGCCAGCAGTGACCCTGGACAACCCACAGATACGCAGTATTTT. Its translation is CASSDPGQPTDTQYF.

This clone came up once. The genes are TRBV6-1 and TRBJ2-1, with D hard to call. Between the trimmed V and J ends, which lost 10 bases and 6 bases, there was a span of 22 bases. This CDR3 is built from 15 residues. Germline CDR1 reads MNHNS; CDR2 reads SASEGT. The CDR3, as DNA: TGTGCCATCGACTGGGCCCCTAGGTGGAGCAATGAGCAGTTCTTC. It specifies CAIDWAPRWSNEQFF.

The chain combines TRBV5-6 with TRBJ1-5; D gene ambiguous. The CDR3 loop spans 14 amino acids. Between the trimmed V and J ends, which lost 0 bases and 5 bases, there was a span of 9 bases. CDR1 SGHDT and CDR2 YYEEEE come from the germline V gene. CDR3 bases: TGTGCCAGCAGCTTGGGAGACTTTGATCAGCCCCAGCATTTT. Translating gives CASSLGDFDQPQHF.

This rearrangement joins TRBV6-1 to TRBJ1-1; tentatively, D is TRBD1 (6 bases). V lost 4 bases and J lost 1, with 10 bases in between. Germline lookup yields CDR1 MNHNS and CDR2 SASEGT. The CDR3 is 14 residues long. CDR3 residues: CASSATTGNTEAFF. The CDR3, as DNA: TGTGCCAGCAGTGCTACGACAGGGAACACTGAAGCTTTCTTT.

The rearrangement links TRBV5-6 to TRBJ1-1; perhaps TRBD1 as D (5 bases). The CDR3 covers 13 residues. Germline CDR1 and CDR2: SGHDT and YYEEEE. Between the trimmed V and J ends, which lost 0 bases and 8 bases, there was a span of 11 bases. The CDR3 spells CASSLEQVAEAFF. DNA for the CDR3: TGTGCCAGCAGCTTGGAACAGGTTGCCGAAGCTTTCTTT.

The chain links TRBV9 to TRBJ1-2, with TRBD1 matching over 7 bases. The J segment lost 2 bases and the V segment lost 4 bases, leaving 2 bases of the junction unmatched. CDR1 is SGDLS and CDR2 is YYNGEE in the germline V gene. This CDR3 spans 13 amino acids. The CDR3 nucleotides read TGTGCCAGCAGCTCACAGGGGAACTATGGCTACACCTTC. Translation: CASSSQGNYGYTF.

V is TRBV5-4 and J is TRBJ1-2; no clear D. This CDR3 contains 14 residues. Trimming removed 2 bases from V and 2 bases from J, with 10 bases in between. Germline lookup yields CDR1 SGHNT and CDR2 YYREEE (reference sequence). The CDR3 region has the DNA TGTGCCAGCAGCTTCGGAGGATTCAACTATGGCTACACCTTC. Protein: CASSFGGFNYGYTF. The complete variable domain, with remaining parts taken from reference TRBV5-4 and TRBJ1-2, reads ETGVTQSPTHLIKTRGQQVTLRCSSQSGHNTVSWYQQALGQGPQFIFQYYREEENGRGNFPPRFSGLQFPNYSSELNVNALELDDSALYLCASSFGGFNYGYTFGSGTRLTVV.